A selection of T cell receptor beta chains follows, all from one sample in a study of CD8+CD57+ T cells in acquired aplastic anemia. A single record per CDR3 protein comes from TCRdb applying MiXCR to the reads. Of about 160,000 distinct CDR3 sequences in the sample, approximately 44% are singletons; the top ten hold around 0.96%. The sample comprised sorted CD4+, CD8+, or CD8+CD57+ T cells (not recorded which) from PBMCs. The receptors stem from a human donor in good health. Each CDR3 is given with its conserved first and last residue. A D gene is named only where the DNA matches it firmly. The size of a clone is reported for some rows only, either as once, few or many, or as a class for expanded clones.

v_gene	j_gene	abundance	d_gene	CDR3aa	CDR3nt
TRBV7-2	TRBJ1-1	NA	TRBD1	CASSLGGTGGDAEAFF	TGTGCCAGCAGCTTAGGTGGGACAGGGGGCGATGCTGAAGCTTTCTTT
TRBV6-2/TRBV6-3	TRBJ2-3	many	TRBD2	CASSWGGTSGTGDTQYF	TGTGCCAGCAGTTGGGGCGGGACTAGCGGGACTGGGGATACGCAGTATTTT
TRBV25-1	TRBJ2-5	NA	TRBD2	CASSYRRGAIQETQYF	TGTGCCAGCAGTTACAGGCGGGGGGCGATTCAAGAGACCCAGTACTTC
TRBV10-3	TRBJ2-7	once	TRBD2	CAISDGLAGAFYEQYF	TGTGCCATCAGTGATGGACTAGCGGGAGCTTTCTACGAGCAGTACTTC
TRBV7-6	TRBJ1-5	few	TRBD1	CACSLSPSGQLSNQPQHF	TGTGCCTGCAGCTTATCCCCCTCGGGACAGCTAAGCAATCAGCCCCAGCATTTT
TRBV4-2	TRBJ1-4	few	NA	CASSQVGRGTNEKLFF	TGTGCCAGCAGCCAAGTCGGGAGGGGCACTAATGAAAAACTGTTTTTT
TRBV20-1	TRBJ1-2	NA	TRBD1	CSVGQGNNYGYTF	TGCAGTGTGGGACAGGGGAATAACTATGGCTACACCTTC
TRBV19	TRBJ1-4	many	TRBD1	CASSLLGTGGEKLFF	TGTGCCAGTAGTCTCCTAGGGACAGGTGGTGAAAAACTGTTTTTT
TRBV27	TRBJ2-7	few	NA	CASSLLAGSYEQYF	TGTGCCAGCAGTTTATTGGCCGGGTCCTACGAGCAGTACTTC
TRBV19	TRBJ2-3	many	NA	CASSILTDTDTQYF	TGTGCCAGTAGTATTCTGACCGACACAGATACGCAGTATTTT
TRBV28	TRBJ2-3	few	TRBD2	CALWGLAGPRDTQYF	TGTGCCCTCTGGGGGCTAGCGGGACCCCGGGATACGCAGTATTTT
TRBV12-3/TRBV12-4	TRBJ1-6	NA	NA	CASSEQAYNSPLHF	TGTGCCAGCAGCGAGCAGGCTTATAATTCACCCCTCCACTTT
TRBV10-3	TRBJ1-1	NA	NA	CAISEFQETRPAFF	TGTGCCATCAGTGAGTTTCAGGAGACGAGGCCGGCTTTCTTT
TRBV6-5	TRBJ2-7	many	NA	CASSYSGTDPYEQYF	TGTGCCAGCAGTTACTCCGGGACTGACCCCTACGAGCAGTACTTC
TRBV20-1	TRBJ2-7	many	TRBD1	CSARGQGSEQYF	TGCAGTGCTAGGGGACAGGGGTCCGAGCAGTACTTC
TRBV3-1	TRBJ2-3	many	NA	CASSHAGSPDTQYF	TGTGCCAGCAGCCATGCTGGGTCGCCAGATACGCAGTATTTT
TRBV24-1	TRBJ2-3	many	NA	CATSAAGTGGADTQYF	TGTGCCACCAGTGCAGCGGGAACCGGGGGCGCAGATACGCAGTATTTT
TRBV7-2	TRBJ2-7	many	NA	CASSLPPAVRAYEQYF	TGTGCCAGCAGCTTACCGCCTGCGGTCCGAGCCTACGAGCAGTACTTC
TRBV2	TRBJ1-1	once	TRBD1	CASTPGTGNTEAFF	TGTGCCAGCACTCCCGGGACAGGGAACACTGAAGCTTTCTTT
TRBV11-1	TRBJ2-1	many	NA	CASSLLAGGGGSSYNEQFF	TGTGCCAGCAGCTTATTGGCAGGTGGGGGTGGAAGCTCCTACAATGAGCAGTTCTTC
TRBV7-3	TRBJ2-2	many	TRBD1	CASSWGQGAGPNTGELFF	TGTGCCAGCAGCTGGGGACAGGGCGCGGGGCCGAACACCGGGGAGCTGTTTTTT
TRBV2	TRBJ1-6	few	NA	CASRIQGSPLHF	TGTGCCAGCAGGATACAGGGTTCACCCCTCCACTTT
TRBV12-3/TRBV12-4	TRBJ2-1	many	TRBD2	CASSQRGALKQFF	TGTGCCAGCAGTCAGCGGGGGGCCTTAAAGCAGTTCTTC
TRBV10-3	TRBJ1-3	many	TRBD1	CAISSGQGNTIYF	TGTGCCATCAGTTCGGGACAGGGAAACACCATATATTTT
TRBV2	TRBJ1-1	many	NA	CASTLERGGLNTEAFF	TGTGCCAGCACCCTCGAGAGAGGAGGTCTGAACACTGAAGCTTTCTTT
TRBV5-1	TRBJ2-3	many	TRBD2	CASSSGGGRTDTQYF	TGCGCCAGCAGCTCCGGGGGGGGCCGCACAGATACGCAGTATTTT
TRBV12-3/TRBV12-4	TRBJ2-5	many	NA	CASSFRAKGSETQYF	TGTGCCAGCAGTTTCAGGGCCAAAGGGTCAGAGACCCAGTACTTC
TRBV3-1	TRBJ2-2	few	TRBD2	CASSQLTSGSPLGGELFF	TGTGCCAGCAGCCAACTAACTAGCGGGAGTCCATTGGGCGGGGAGCTGTTTTTT
TRBV6-2/TRBV6-3	TRBJ1-5	few	NA	CASSYTMGTLPQHF	TGTGCCAGCAGTTATACTATGGGCACTTTGCCCCAGCATTTT
TRBV11-2	TRBJ2-3	many	TRBD1	CASSFIPGQDTDTQYF	TGTGCCAGCAGCTTCATACCGGGACAGGACACAGATACGCAGTATTTT
TRBV20-1	TRBJ2-7	many	TRBD2	CSARDDSGNSYEQYF	TGCAGTGCTAGAGACGATAGCGGGAACTCCTACGAGCAGTACTTC
TRBV29-1	TRBJ2-2	NA	NA	CSGQGGGELFF	TGCAGCGGACAAGGCGGGGGGGAGCTGTTTTTT
TRBV5-8	TRBJ1-2	many	NA	CASSPFEGGAYGYTF	TGTGCCAGCAGCCCCTTCGAGGGGGGCGCTTATGGCTACACCTTC
TRBV20-1	TRBJ2-3	NA	TRBD2	CSASRGGSTTDTQYF	TGCAGTGCTAGCCGGGGCGGGAGCACAACAGATACGCAGTATTTT
TRBV19	TRBJ1-6	NA	NA	CATQVGGNSPLHF	TGTGCCACCCAGGTGGGCGGAAATTCACCCCTCCACTTT
TRBV30	TRBJ2-7	NA	TRBD1	CAWRQGAPRF	TGTGCCTGGAGACAGGGGGCACCAAGATTC
TRBV29-1	TRBJ1-1	NA	NA	CSVEGVMNTEAFF	TGCAGCGTTGAGGGAGTCATGAACACTGAAGCTTTCTTT
TRBV6-2/TRBV6-3	TRBJ1-1	many	NA	CASSYSLTRTEAFF	TGTGCCAGCAGTTACTCTTTGACGCGGACTGAAGCTTTCTTT
TRBV15	TRBJ2-7	many	NA	CATSRDPGAPEQYF	TGTGCCACCAGCAGAGATCCCGGGGCTCCCGAGCAGTACTTC
TRBV2	TRBJ2-1	many	TRBD2	CASSRLAGNEQFF	TGTGCCAGCAGTAGACTAGCGGGAAATGAGCAGTTCTTC
TRBV24-1	TRBJ2-3	NA	TRBD2	CATSDPSGRAGDTQYF	TGTGCCACCAGTGACCCTAGCGGGAGGGCCGGAGATACGCAGTATTTT
TRBV12-3/TRBV12-4	TRBJ1-5	NA	NA	CASSPDRLNQPQHF	TGTGCCAGCAGTCCAGACCGACTAAATCAGCCCCAGCATTTT
TRBV14	TRBJ2-1	many	NA	CASGAYNEQFF	TGTGCCAGCGGTGCCTACAATGAGCAGTTCTTC
TRBV10-3	TRBJ2-6	many	NA	CAISPSGVGANVLTF	TGTGCCATCAGCCCCTCGGGGGTTGGGGCCAACGTCCTGACTTTC
TRBV7-6	TRBJ2-1	NA	NA	CASSLDLYNEQFF	TGTGCCAGCAGCTTAGACTTATACAATGAGCAGTTCTTC
TRBV19	TRBJ1-6	NA	NA	CASSINSGMSPLHF	TGTGCCAGTAGTATCAACAGCGGAATGTCACCCCTCCACTTT
TRBV30	TRBJ2-7	NA	NA	CAWSVGVSGEQYF	TGTGCCTGGAGTGTAGGTGTTAGTGGCGAGCAGTACTTC
TRBV5-8	TRBJ1-1	many	NA	CASRRWQGNTEAFF	TGTGCCAGCAGACGCTGGCAGGGGAACACTGAAGCTTTCTTT
TRBV10-2	TRBJ1-1	NA	NA	CASSVSVGRVEAFF	TGCGCCAGCAGTGTATCTGTGGGAAGGGTTGAAGCTTTCTTT
TRBV15	TRBJ2-5	NA	NA	CATSRDSGADETQYF	TGTGCCACCAGCAGAGACTCAGGGGCGGACGAGACCCAGTACTTC
TRBV20-1	TRBJ2-6	NA	NA	CSANPGGRANVLTF	TGCAGTGCTAATCCGGGCGGGAGGGCCAACGTCCTGACTTTC
TRBV9	TRBJ2-2	many	TRBD1	CASSETTGVGELFF	TGTGCCAGCAGCGAGACGACAGGGGTTGGGGAGCTGTTTTTT
TRBV10-3	TRBJ2-2	few	NA	CAISESVGTQIAGELFF	TGTGCCATCAGTGAGTCGGTAGGGACTCAAATCGCCGGGGAGCTGTTTTTT
TRBV29-1	TRBJ1-1	NA	NA	CSGESGDGEAFF	TGCAGCGGGGAATCTGGGGACGGTGAAGCTTTCTTT